This T cell receptor beta chain originates from a study of cytomegalovirus exposure and HLA in healthy donors. On the study more broadly: A later analysis reported the same platform for the roughly 120 validation repertoires and the roughly 630 first-cohort repertoires. Notes on the study in general: Three of the chains that were CMV-associated were confirmed in vitro to be specific for CMV antigens. A subsequent analysis found that TCR clusters from the first cohort also tended to co-occur in the 90 to 150 validation repertoires, with 94% of cluster scores above 0. The authors enumerated 180 or so TCR beta chains as linked to cytomegalovirus.

A remark on this clone: The antigen remains unidentified.

This CDR3 has 14 residues. V was shortened by 0 bases and J by 5 bases, with 12 bases between the two germline ends. Germline V gene sequence: CDR1 SGHRS, CDR2 YFSETQ. The protocol was immunoSEQ multiplex PCR, while the TCRdb copy is restricted to in-frame clones and leaves out a portion. This sample carries more than 55,000 clones, 89% of them seen once, and the ten largest clones take more than 0.95%. Material for sequencing was PBMCs. V gene TRBV5-1 combines with J gene TRBJ2-7; D not resolved. The source is a woman younger than 35 in good health and CMV-seronegative. CDR3 protein: CASSLGPSAHEQYF. CDR3 DNA: TGCGCCAGCAGCTTGGGCCCCAGCGCCCACGAGCAGTACTTC.